Following are 11 T cell receptor beta chains from one sample sequenced in a study of CD8 T cells in Susac syndrome. With random hexamers, 0.5 to 1 ug RNA was reverse transcribed. TCRdb analysed the immunoSEQ multiplex PCR reads with MiXCR anew, one entry per CDR3 protein. Of about 190,000 distinct CDR3 sequences listed, 91% are singletons. Sequenced material: CD4+ T cells from PBMCs. These receptors were collected from a human donor with Susac syndrome.

In its sample, this clonotype was seen once. The CDR3 coding sequence is TGTGCCTGGAGTGGGTGGGACAGCGGAAACACCATATATTTT. This sequence encodes CAWSGWDSGNTIYF. The chain carries TRBV30 and TRBJ1-3; 7 nucleotides align to TRBD1. With 1 base clipped from V and 4 bases from J, the junction kept 4 bases outside the gene matches. This CDR3 has 14 residues. Germline V lookup: CDR1 GTSNPN, CDR2 SVGIG (reference sequence). Full variable domain (remainder filled in from reference TRBV30 and TRBJ1-3): SQTIHQWPATLVQPVGSPLSLECTVEGTSNPNLYWYRQAAGRGLQLLFYSVGIGQISSEVPQNLSASRPQDRQFILSSKKLLLSDSGFYLCAWSGWDSGNTIYFGEGSWLTVV.

V usage is TRBV2 and J usage is TRBJ2-2, with 8 bases that match TRBD2. Germline V gene lookup returns CDR1 SNHLY and CDR2 FYNNEI. The V and J ends lost 8 bases and 0 bases, in that order; junction bases with no gene match: 2. CDR3 size: 14 residues. The CDR3 spells CASRLASNTGELFF. For the CDR3, the DNA is TGTGCCAGCCGACTAGCGTCGAACACCGGGGAGCTGTTTTTT.

The V and J genes are TRBV11-2 and TRBJ2-3, with 9 nucleotides matching TRBD2. V dropped 0 bases and J dropped 8; count of bases not matched to a gene: 6. This CDR3 comprises 15 residues. Germline V CDR1 and CDR2: SGHAT, FQNNGV. The DNA of the CDR3 is TGTGCCAGCAGCTTAGAAGCGGGGGGCACGGGTACGCAGTATTTT. Amino acid sequence: CASSLEAGGTGTQYF.

The chain links TRBV13 to TRBJ2-6; D unclear. The CDR3 sequence is 16 residues long. V lost 2 bases and J 2 bases, leaving 10 bases between the germline ends. Germline loops: CDR1 PRHDT, CDR2 FYEKMQ (reference sequence). CDR3 region: CASSLFARAGANVLTF. The DNA of the CDR3 is TGTGCCAGCAGCTTATTCGCCCGGGCTGGGGCCAACGTCCTGACTTTC.

The chain is built from TRBV5-6 and TRBJ2-7; 7 nucleotides line up with TRBD1. Germline V gene sequence: CDR1 SGHDT, CDR2 YYEEEE. After removal of 4 bases from V and 7 bases from J, the junction contained 14 bases not matched to a gene. CDR3 length: 15 amino acids. CDR3 protein: CASSLTRDSRREQYF. CDR3 DNA sequence: TGTGCCAGCAGCCTGACTCGGGACAGTAGACGTGAGCAGTACTTC.

The gene calls are TRBV6-1 and TRBJ1-5; TRBD1 is a possible D gene (6 bases). Trimming stripped 6 bases from V and 2 bases from J, with 14 bases between. This CDR3 comprises 15 residues. Germline assignment: CDR1 MNHNS and CDR2 SASEGT. CDR3: CASRDGGLGNQPQHF. DNA of the CDR3: TGTGCCAGCAGAGACGGGGGCTTGGGCAATCAGCCCCAGCATTTT.

This chain connects TRBV12-3 or TRBV12-4 to TRBJ1-1; TRBD1 might be the D (5 bases). Trimming took off 2 bases at V and 1 base at J, with 8 bases between the two ends. The CDR3 covers 14 residues. The CDR3 is CASSLQGRNTEAFF. For the CDR3, the DNA is TGTGCCAGCAGTTTACAGGGAAGGAACACTGAAGCTTTCTTT.

This chain connects TRBV20-1 to TRBJ2-3; a weak D match, TRBD2 (5 bases). The CDR3 totals 11 residues. V shed 6 bases and J shed 5 bases, with 9 bases lying between them. CDR1 is DFQATT, CDR2 SNEGSKA, per germline (reference sequence). The CDR3 DNA follows: TGCAGTGCGATAGCGCGAGATACGCAGTATTTT. This codes for CSAIARDTQYF.

This clonotype showed up just a few times. The chain employs TRBV6-1 and TRBJ2-4; perhaps TRBD2 as D (5 bases). CDR1 and CDR2 (germline): MNHNS, SASEGT. The CDR3 contains 15 residues. V lost 4 bases and J 9 bases, leaving 19 bases between the germline ends. The CDR3 DNA sequence: TGTGCCAGCAGTGCACGGACTCAACCGGGCGGCATTCAGTACTTC. It specifies CASSARTQPGGIQYF.

The rearrangement joins TRBV20-1 to TRBJ2-3; D is perhaps TRBD2 (5 bases). V was pared by 6 bases and J by 2 bases, with 12 bases between. The CDR3 totals 13 residues. CDR1 is DFQATT and CDR2 is SNEGSKA in the germline V gene (reference sequence). CDR3 protein: CSAAADYTDTQYF. CDR3 coding DNA: TGCAGTGCCGCGGCAGACTACACAGATACGCAGTATTTT.

This sequence joins TRBV5-1 and TRBJ2-7; D gene uncertain. The CDR3 extends over 14 amino acids. Germline V gene sequence: CDR1 SGHRS, CDR2 YFSETQ. V lost 0 bases and J lost 4, with 11 bases in between. The CDR3 DNA reads TGCGCCAGCAGCTTGGCCGCGGAGTTATACGAGCAGTACTTC. Encoded protein: CASSLAAELYEQYF.